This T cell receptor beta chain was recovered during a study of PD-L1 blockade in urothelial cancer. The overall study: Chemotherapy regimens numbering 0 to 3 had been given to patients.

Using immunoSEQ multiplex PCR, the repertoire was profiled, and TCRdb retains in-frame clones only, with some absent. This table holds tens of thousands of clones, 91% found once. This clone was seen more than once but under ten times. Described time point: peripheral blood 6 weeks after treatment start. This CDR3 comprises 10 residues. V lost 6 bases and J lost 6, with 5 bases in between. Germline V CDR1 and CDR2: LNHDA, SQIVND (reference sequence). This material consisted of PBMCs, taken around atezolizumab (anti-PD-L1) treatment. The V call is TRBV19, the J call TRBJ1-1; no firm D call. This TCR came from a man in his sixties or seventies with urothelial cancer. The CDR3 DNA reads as TGTGCCAGTAGGGCGGCTGAAGCTTTCTTT. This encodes CASRAAEAFF.